The 26 T cell receptor beta chains in this list originate from one sample, sequenced in a study of OX40 agonist ivuxolimab in advanced cancers. Sequenced by immunoSEQ multiplex PCR; TCRdb stores in-frame clones only, minus some. The table has 70,000 to 85,000 clones, roughly 84% seen once. Sequencing used CD4+ or CD8+ T cells sorted from blood, obtained in a trial of the OX40 agonist ivuxolimab. The receptors were sampled from an adult with an advanced solid tumor such as melanoma, head and neck, liver or kidney cancer.

The chain uses TRBV7-2 and TRBJ1-6; D not certain. Trimming took 1 base from V and 6 from J, leaving 10 bases between them. Germline V lookup: CDR1 SGHTA, CDR2 FQGNSA. This CDR3 region has 15 residues. This CDR3 reads CASSLGLGSNSPLHF. CDR3 DNA sequence: TGTGCCAGCAGCTTAGGACTGGGGAGTAATTCACCCCTCCACTTT.

In regard to this clone: A read error may produce the germline difference seen at one junction end. The chain joins TRBV7-9 to TRBJ2-2; 9 bases line up with TRBD2. This CDR3 region has 16 residues. Germline CDR1 is SEHNR and CDR2 is FQNEAQ (reference sequence). The CDR3 DNA follows: TGTGCCAGCAACTTAGATGGCGGGGGGGCCACCGGGGAGCTGTTTTTT. This encodes CASNLDGGGATGELFF. Filled out from reference TRBV7-9 and TRBJ2-2, the complete variable domain reads DTGVSQNPRHKITKRGQNVTFRCDPISEHNRLYWYRQTLGQGPEFLTYFQNEAQLEKSRLLSDRFSAERPKGSFSTLEIQRTEQGDSAMYLCASNLDGGGATGELFFGEGSRLTVL.

V gene TRBV18 combines with J gene TRBJ1-3; D gene unclear. Trimming took 2 bases from V and 4 from J, leaving 6 bases between them. This CDR3 region has 13 residues. Germline CDR1 is KGHSH and CDR2 is LQKENI. The CDR3 loop reads CASSPGWGNTIYF. The DNA for the CDR3 is TGTGCCAGCTCACCAGGGTGGGGAAACACCATATATTTT.

This sequence joins TRBV2 and TRBJ1-2, with 9 nucleotides matching TRBD1. In germline, CDR1 is SNHLY, CDR2 FYNNEI. The CDR3 totals 14 residues. V dropped 4 bases and J dropped 1; count of bases not matched to a gene: 1. CDR3 bases: TGTGCCAGCAGTGCGGGACAGGGTAACTATGGCTACACCTTC. It yields the protein CASSAGQGNYGYTF.

This clone was seen a handful of times. V is TRBV5-1 and J is TRBJ2-2, with D perhaps assigned TRBD1 or TRBD2 (5 bases each). Germline V gene data show CDR1 as SGHRS and CDR2 as YFSETQ. The CDR3 runs 15 residues. V lost 9 bases and J lost 0, with 15 bases in between. This chain's CDR3 is CATRGGSANTGELFF. In DNA, the CDR3 is TGCGCCACCCGGGGCGGGTCTGCGAACACCGGGGAGCTGTTTTTT.

This clone showed up just once. The rearrangement joins TRBV7-9 to TRBJ2-1; 10 bases match TRBD2. The CDR3 runs to 14 residues. CDR1 and CDR2 from the germline V gene are SEHNR and FQNEAQ (reference sequence). Germline trimming cut 5 bases from V and 7 bases from J; bases unmatched to any gene: 5. The CDR3 is CASSASGSGNEQFF. The CDR3 DNA follows: TGTGCCAGCAGCGCTAGCGGGAGCGGGAATGAGCAGTTCTTC.

The chain has TRBV5-1 and TRBJ2-2, with TRBD2 identical over 7 bases. Unmatched junction bases numbered 4, after V lost 2 bases and J lost 3 bases. CDR3 length: 15 residues. CDR1 and CDR2 from the germline V gene are SGHRS and YFSETQ. The CDR3 loop reads CASSLTGRDTGELFF. The CDR3 coding sequence is TGCGCCAGCAGCTTAACGGGGAGGGACACCGGGGAGCTGTTTTTT.

A note on this clone: A much larger clone differs from this one at a single base, so this may be a read error. This sequence joins TRBV11-2 and TRBJ2-7, with unresolved D. The germline V gene has CDR1 SGHAT and CDR2 FQNNGV. V shed 5 bases and J shed 1 base, with 3 bases lying between them. The CDR3 runs 11 residues. CDR3 protein: CASSRSYEQYF. In DNA form, the CDR3 reads TGTGCCAGCAGCAGATCCTACGAGCAGTACTTC.

The rearrangement uses TRBV4-1 and TRBJ1-4; 7 nucleotides agree with TRBD1. The ends lost 0 bases at V and 4 bases at J; junction bases unmatched: 5. Germline CDR1 is MGHRA and CDR2 is YSYEKL. This CDR3 comprises 16 residues. Here the CDR3 DNA reads TGCGCCAGCAGCCAAGATCAGAACAGGGGTAATGAAAAACTGTTTTTT. As protein: CASSQDQNRGNEKLFF.

The chain is built from TRBV11-2 and TRBJ2-7, with 8 bases aligning to TRBD2. CDR1 and CDR2 (germline): SGHAT, FQNNGV. The J segment lost 0 bases and the V segment lost 0 bases, leaving 10 bases of the junction unmatched. The CDR3 has 18 residues. DNA of the CDR3: TGTGCCAGCAGCTTAGATTGGGCTAGCGGGTACCACTCCTACGAGCAGTACTTC. Translation: CASSLDWASGYHSYEQYF.

The chain uses TRBV5-1 and TRBJ1-4, with D unresolved. The CDR3 totals 14 residues. Per germline, CDR1 SGHRS and CDR2 YFSETQ. V lost 1 base to trimming and J lost 2 bases, with 6 bases between them. CDR3 residues: CASSLRSTNEKLFF. The DNA for the CDR3 is TGCGCCAGCAGCTTGAGGTCCACTAATGAAAAACTGTTTTTT.

The V and J genes are TRBV7-9 and TRBJ1-4, with D perhaps TRBD1 (5 bases). Germline values: CDR1 SEHNR, CDR2 FQNEAQ (reference sequence). With 6 bases removed from V and 0 bases from J, the gap between germline ends came to 11 bases. The CDR3 is made up of 15 amino acids. Written as DNA, the CDR3 is TGTGCCAGCAGTCCAACGACAGCAACTAATGAAAAACTGTTTTTT. Translating it yields CASSPTTATNEKLFF.

This chain connects TRBV7-8 to TRBJ1-5; 11 bases agree with TRBD1. Trimming removed 5 bases from V and 2 bases from J; junction bases left unmatched: 11. The germline CDR1 and CDR2 sequences are SGHVS and FQNEAQ. This CDR3 region has 18 residues. This chain's CDR3 is CASSLSGQGEGGNQPQHF. The CDR3 DNA reads TGTGCCAGCAGCCTATCGGGACAGGGGGAAGGGGGCAATCAGCCCCAGCATTTT.

CDR3 nucleotides: TGTGCCAGTAACATGGGGGCCCAGAATCAGCCCCAGCATTTT. Protein: CASNMGAQNQPQHF. V and J are TRBV19 and TRBJ1-5; the D gene is possibly TRBD1 (6 bases). V dropped 7 bases and J dropped 4 bases, with 14 bases sitting between them. CDR1 is LNHDA, CDR2 SQIVND, per germline (reference sequence). CDR3 size: 14 residues.

The J gene is TRBJ2-5, the V gene TRBV5-1; 9 bases align to TRBD1. Germline trimming cut 1 base from V and 5 bases from J; bases unmatched to any gene: 12. Germline V gives CDR1 SGHRS, CDR2 YFSETQ. There are 17 residues in the CDR3. For the CDR3, the DNA is TGCGCCAGCAGCTTGCTGGCCGGGACAGGGTTCCGGGAGACCCAGTACTTC. Protein sequence: CASSLLAGTGFRETQYF.

The gene calls are TRBV10-3 and TRBJ1-2; D not resolved. V dropped 4 bases and J dropped 3 bases, with 9 bases sitting between them. The CDR3 is made up of 13 amino acids. Germline V gene data show CDR1 as ENHRY and CDR2 as SYGVKD. Written as DNA, the CDR3 is TGTGCCATCAGTGGGGAAGAGGACTATGGCTACACCTTC. Encoded protein: CAISGEEDYGYTF.

This clone was detected a few times. The rearrangement uses TRBV5-1 and TRBJ2-1; tentatively, D is TRBD1 (6 bases). Germline V gene lookup returns CDR1 SGHRS and CDR2 YFSETQ. This CDR3 is built from 14 residues. The V end was cut by 2 bases, the J end by 6 bases, with 12 bases between. In DNA, the CDR3 is TGCGCCAGCAGCTTAAACAGGGCCGGCAATGAGCAGTTCTTC. Translated, it gives CASSLNRAGNEQFF.

The chain joins TRBV7-2 to TRBJ2-7; D possibly corresponds to TRBD2 (7 bases). V was clipped by 6 bases and J by 4 bases, with 16 bases between them. This CDR3 comprises 14 residues. CDR1 and CDR2 from the germline V gene are SGHTA and FQGNSA. CDR3 in DNA: TGTGCCAGCAGGAGGGGGGGAGGAGGGTACGAGCAGTACTTC. Its translation is CASRRGGGGYEQYF.

The chain is built from TRBV28 and TRBJ2-3; D might be TRBD1 (7 bases). This CDR3 spans 15 amino acids. Germline lookup yields CDR1 MDHEN and CDR2 SYDVKM. V dropped 3 bases and J dropped 1 base, with 11 bases sitting between them. The DNA for the CDR3 is TGTGCCAGCAGTTTGAGCAGGGGGGGCACAGATACGCAGTATTTT. It codes for CASSLSRGGTDTQYF.

This clone occurred once. The chain carries TRBV4-3 and TRBJ2-7; 8 bases line up with TRBD1. V lost 4 bases and J lost 5; bases outside the gene matches: 4. The CDR3 spans 13 residues. The V gene's germline CDR1 is LGHNA and CDR2 YSLEER. In nucleotides, the CDR3 is TGCGCCAGCAGCCCTCAGGGGGCCCACGAGCAGTACTTC. Translated: CASSPQGAHEQYF.

The V gene is TRBV5-1, the J gene TRBJ2-7, with 13 bases matching TRBD2. J lost 6 bases, V lost 4 bases, and 7 bases had no gene match. The CDR3 totals 15 residues. CDR1 is SGHRS, CDR2 YFSETQ, per germline. CDR3 DNA sequence: TGCGCCAGCAGCCAAACTAGCGGGAGGGCCCCCGAGCAGTACTTC. It translates to CASSQTSGRAPEQYF. Drawing the rest from reference TRBV5-1 and TRBJ2-7, the complete variable domain is KAGVTQTPRYLIKTRGQQVTLSCSPISGHRSVSWYQQTPGQGLQFLFEYFSETQRNKGNFPGRFSGRQFSNSRSEMNVSTLELGDSALYLCASSQTSGRAPEQYFGPGTRLTVT.

The chain links TRBV7-6 to TRBJ2-7; D is ambiguous. Trimming removed 4 bases from V and 2 bases from J, with 15 bases in between. CDR3 length: 15 amino acids. Germline V CDR1 and CDR2: SGHVS, FNYEAQ. As DNA, the CDR3 is TGTGCCAGCAGCTCCCAATCAGGTGGTACCTACGAGCAGTACTTC. It is translated as CASSSQSGGTYEQYF.

This chain uses TRBV4-2 with TRBJ2-3; D may be TRBD1 (6 bases). The CDR3 spans 15 residues. CDR1 LGHNA and CDR2 YNFKEQ come from the germline V gene. V gave up 0 bases and J gave up 7 bases, with 14 bases separating them. This chain's CDR3 is CASSQDLGQTNTQYF. The CDR3 DNA sequence: TGTGCCAGCAGCCAAGACCTAGGACAGACGAATACGCAGTATTTT.

The CDR3 region has the DNA TGTGCCAGCAGCTTGTGGAAGGGTTCTAATTCACCCCTCCACTTT. Translated, it gives CASSLWKGSNSPLHF. The V call is TRBV5-8, the J call TRBJ1-6; D is uncertain. Trimming shortened V by 1 base and J by 6 bases, and 11 bases separated the two germline ends. Germline-derived CDR1 and CDR2 are SGHTS and YDEGEE. The CDR3 totals 15 residues. The entire variable domain, with the rest obtained from reference TRBV5-8 and TRBJ1-6, is as follows: EAGVTQSPTHLIKTRGQQATLRCSPISGHTSVYWYQQALGLGLQFLLWYDEGEERNRGNFPPRFSGRQFPNYSSELNVNALELEDSALYLCASSLWKGSNSPLHFGNGTRLTVT.

The chain couples TRBV7-9 to TRBJ2-7; 9 bases fit TRBD1. The junction had 8 bases not matched to a gene; V was cut back by 7 bases and J by 10 bases. Germline loops: CDR1 SEHNR, CDR2 FQNEAQ (reference sequence). The CDR3 loop spans 12 amino acids. The CDR3 nucleotides are TGTGCCAGCAACCAACAGGGGGCGGAACAGTACTTC. Protein: CASNQQGAEQYF.

This clone was counted a few times. The chain uses TRBV19 and TRBJ2-2; the D is unclear. Trimming pared 0 bases from V and 4 bases from J, leaving 9 bases between. The CDR3 covers 15 residues. Germline V gives CDR1 LNHDA, CDR2 SQIVND (reference sequence). CDR3 coding DNA: TGTGCCAGTAGTATAGACACCCGGGCCACCGGGGAGCTGTTTTTT. It is translated as CASSIDTRATGELFF. Drawing the rest from reference TRBV19 and TRBJ2-2, the complete variable domain is DGGITQSPKYLFRKEGQNVTLSCEQNLNHDAMYWYRQDPGQGLRLIYYSQIVNDFQKGDIAEGYSVSREKKESFPLTVTSAQKNPTAFYLCASSIDTRATGELFFGEGSRLTVL.